This T cell receptor (beta chain) was sequenced in a study of CD8+ T cells in alopecia areata. Whole-study findings and limits: Clonality in the scalp and expanded CD8+ clones ranked among the top 100 were significantly decreased by tofacitinib.

The CDR3 consists of 16 residues. CDR1 KGHSH and CDR2 LQKENI come from the germline V gene. Trimming stripped 2 bases from V and 0 bases from J, with 8 bases between. TCR sequencing used cDNA made by reverse transcription of extracted RNA. The table came from immunoSEQ multiplex PCR; TCRdb's copy has only in-frame clones and leaves some out. Of 200,000 to 250,000 clones detected, approximately 38% appear once; the ten largest clones hold 0.4% to 0.55%. Treatment: oral pan-JAK inhibitor, 5-10 mg twice daily. Remarks on this clone: Its specificity is unknown.

The rearrangement links TRBV18 to TRBJ2-6; D unclear. The receptor was isolated from a human donor with alopecia areata. Sequenced here: CD4+ T cells sorted from blood, sampled at approximately week 34, from a patient treated with tofacitinib. CDR3 bases: TGTGCCAGCTCACCAGATCAGGCCTCTGGGGCCAACGTCCTGACTTTC. As protein: CASSPDQASGANVLTF.